This T cell receptor (beta chain) was observed in a study of T cell clonality in common variable immunodeficiency. Study results and caveats: Common variable immunodeficiency TCR beta sequences reportedly had fewer deletions and N-nucleotide insertions. What drives increased CVID clonality needs T cell subpopulation sequencing.

CDR3 size: 15 residues. Losses at the gene ends were 1 base for V and 1 base for J; bases not matched to a gene: 2. CDR1 is MGHRA and CDR2 is YSYEKL in the germline V gene. TCRdb's table, derived via immunoSEQ multiplex PCR, lists solely in-frame clones and lacks some. The table lists roughly 52,000 clones, with no singletons. At least ten counts were recorded for this clone. Its specificity is not known. The sequence runs out 3 residues before the end of the CDR3; the remainder is reconstructed from the germline J gene. The rearrangement joins TRBV4-1 to TRBJ2-3; 7 bases match TRBD2. The sequence was collected from a person aged 18-69 years in good health. The sequencing input was peripheral blood mononuclear cells. The part of the CDR3 DNA that was read is TGCGCCAGCAGCCAAGCGAGCGGGGGCACAGATACG. This encodes CASSQASGGTDT. The CDR3 reads in full as CASSQASGGTDTQYF.